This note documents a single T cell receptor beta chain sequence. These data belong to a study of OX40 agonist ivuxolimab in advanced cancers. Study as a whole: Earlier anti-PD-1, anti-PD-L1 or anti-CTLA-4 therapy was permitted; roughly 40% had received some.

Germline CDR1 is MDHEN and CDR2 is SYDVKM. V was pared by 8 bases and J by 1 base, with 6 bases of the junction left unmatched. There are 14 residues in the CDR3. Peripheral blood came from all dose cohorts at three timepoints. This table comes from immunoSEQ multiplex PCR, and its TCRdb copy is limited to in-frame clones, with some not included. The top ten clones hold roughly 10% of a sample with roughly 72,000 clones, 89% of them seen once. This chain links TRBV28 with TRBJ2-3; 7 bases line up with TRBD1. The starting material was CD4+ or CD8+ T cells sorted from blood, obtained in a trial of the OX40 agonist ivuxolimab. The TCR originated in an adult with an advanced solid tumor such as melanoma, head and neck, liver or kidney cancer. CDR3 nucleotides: TGTGCCAGCGGAGACGACAGGGGCACAGATACGCAGTATTTT. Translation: CASGDDRGTDTQYF.